These T cell receptor beta chains were read from a single sample in a study of cytomegalovirus exposure and HLA in healthy donors. Generated by immunoSEQ multiplex PCR, the TCRdb table keeps only in-frame clones and is missing some. The profile shows 100,000 to 120,000 clones, around 80% of them singletons. Sequenced: PBMCs. All receptors derive from a woman aged 60-75 years in good health and CMV-seropositive. Both conserved end residues are part of each CDR3. Each record gives: V gene, J gene, clone size, D gene, CDR3 protein, CDR3 DNA. The D gene is left open where the match is weak. Clone size is given for some rows only: seen once, a few or many times, or a class if the clone is expanded.

V: TRBV7-2
J: TRBJ2-1
size: NA
D: NA
CDR3: CASSRAANSYNEQFF
DNA: TGTGCCAGCAGCAGAGCGGCTAACTCCTACAATGAGCAGTTCTTC

V: TRBV2
J: TRBJ2-5
size: NA
D: TRBD2
CDR3: CASGGTSAKETQYF
DNA: TGTGCCAGCGGGGGGACTAGCGCAAAAGAGACCCAGTACTTC

V: TRBV29-1
J: TRBJ1-2
size: NA
D: NA
CDR3: CSVRSRESGYTF
DNA: TGCAGCGTCAGAAGCAGGGAAAGCGGCTACACCTTC

V: TRBV10-3
J: TRBJ1-5
size: NA
D: NA
CDR3: CAISDFGGRDQPQHF
DNA: TGTGCCATCAGTGATTTCGGGGGGAGGGATCAGCCCCAGCATTTT

V: TRBV11-2
J: TRBJ2-7
size: NA
D: NA
CDR3: CASSPLGYLQQEQYF
DNA: TGTGCCAGCAGTCCTTTGGGCTACCTTCAACAAGAGCAGTACTTC

V: TRBV4-2
J: TRBJ2-1
size: NA
D: TRBD2
CDR3: CASSQTSGRGDEQFF
DNA: TGTGCCAGCAGCCAAACTAGCGGGAGAGGGGATGAGCAGTTCTTC

V: TRBV19
J: TRBJ1-2
size: NA
D: TRBD1
CDR3: CASNPGTAYGYTF
DNA: TGTGCCAGTAACCCCGGGACAGCTTATGGCTACACCTTC

V: TRBV9
J: TRBJ2-1
size: NA
D: TRBD2
CDR3: CASSDGLAGVNEQFF
DNA: TGTGCCAGCAGCGACGGACTAGCGGGAGTTAATGAGCAGTTCTTC

V: TRBV28
J: TRBJ2-3
size: NA
D: NA
CDR3: CASSPRGGADTQYF
DNA: TGTGCCAGCAGTCCCCGAGGGGGGGCAGATACGCAGTATTTT

V: TRBV28
J: TRBJ2-1
size: NA
D: TRBD1
CDR3: CASSSPGTGNYNEQFF
DNA: TGTGCCAGCAGTTCTCCCGGGACAGGAAATTACAATGAGCAGTTCTTC

V: TRBV7-9
J: TRBJ2-7
size: once
D: NA
CDR3: CASSLGVYEQYF
DNA: TGTGCCAGCAGCTTAGGAGTATACGAGCAGTACTTC

V: TRBV27
J: TRBJ2-3
size: NA
D: TRBD2
CDR3: CASSFWLAGGTDTQYF
DNA: TGTGCCAGCAGTTTCTGGCTAGCGGGAGGCACAGATACGCAGTATTTT

V: TRBV27
J: TRBJ2-1
size: NA
D: NA
CDR3: CASSLPGAGNEQFF
DNA: TGTGCCAGCAGTCTGCCAGGGGCGGGCAATGAGCAGTTCTTC

V: TRBV7-2
J: TRBJ2-7
size: NA
D: TRBD1
CDR3: CASSRRGQGAYEQYF
DNA: TGTGCCAGCAGCCGACGGGGCCAGGGGGCCTACGAGCAGTACTTC

V: TRBV10-3
J: TRBJ1-1
size: NA
D: NA
CDR3: CAISESGEAEAFF
DNA: TGTGCCATCAGTGAGTCCGGGGAGGCTGAAGCTTTCTTT

V: TRBV11-2
J: TRBJ2-1
size: once
D: TRBD2
CDR3: CASSLTNRGLAGAKEQFF
DNA: TGTGCCAGCAGCTTAACCAACCGAGGACTAGCGGGAGCTAAGGAGCAGTTCTTC

V: TRBV7-2
J: TRBJ2-7
size: NA
D: NA
CDR3: CASSLSHSGGYEQYF
DNA: TGTGCCAGCAGCTTATCCCACTCCGGCGGGTACGAGCAGTACTTC

V: TRBV18
J: TRBJ2-1
size: NA
D: NA
CDR3: CASSPYVANEQFF
DNA: TGTGCCAGCTCACCCTACGTCGCTAATGAGCAGTTCTTC

V: TRBV7-3
J: TRBJ2-3
size: NA
D: NA
CDR3: CASSLTGGDTDTQYF
DNA: TGTGCCAGCAGCTTAACGGGGGGTGACACAGATACGCAGTATTTT

V: TRBV7-9
J: TRBJ2-4
size: NA
D: NA
CDR3: CASTHGGLAKNIQYF
DNA: TGTGCCAGCACCCACGGGGGACTGGCCAAAAACATTCAGTACTTC

V: TRBV5-1
J: TRBJ2-3
size: NA
D: NA
CDR3: CASSLLAPSTDTQYF
DNA: TGCGCCAGCAGCTTGCTAGCACCTAGCACAGATACGCAGTATTTT

V: TRBV18
J: TRBJ1-1
size: once
D: TRBD1
CDR3: CASSPPGGVSMNTEAFF
DNA: TGTGCCAGCTCACCCCCAGGGGGAGTGTCCATGAACACTGAAGCTTTCTTT

V: TRBV7-3
J: TRBJ1-5
size: once
D: NA
CDR3: CASSSAMCLHASRYSNQPQHF
DNA: TGTGCCAGCAGCTCTGCTATGTGTTTGCACGCCTCCCGGTACAGCAATCAGCCCCAGCATTTT

V: TRBV5-6
J: TRBJ1-6
size: NA
D: TRBD1
CDR3: CASSTYRGEYSPLHF
DNA: TGTGCCAGCAGCACCTACAGGGGCGAGTACTCACCCCTCCACTTT

V: TRBV29-1
J: TRBJ2-3
size: NA
D: NA
CDR3: CSATPPGGLTDTQYF
DNA: TGCAGCGCCACGCCCCCAGGGGGACTCACAGATACGCAGTATTTT